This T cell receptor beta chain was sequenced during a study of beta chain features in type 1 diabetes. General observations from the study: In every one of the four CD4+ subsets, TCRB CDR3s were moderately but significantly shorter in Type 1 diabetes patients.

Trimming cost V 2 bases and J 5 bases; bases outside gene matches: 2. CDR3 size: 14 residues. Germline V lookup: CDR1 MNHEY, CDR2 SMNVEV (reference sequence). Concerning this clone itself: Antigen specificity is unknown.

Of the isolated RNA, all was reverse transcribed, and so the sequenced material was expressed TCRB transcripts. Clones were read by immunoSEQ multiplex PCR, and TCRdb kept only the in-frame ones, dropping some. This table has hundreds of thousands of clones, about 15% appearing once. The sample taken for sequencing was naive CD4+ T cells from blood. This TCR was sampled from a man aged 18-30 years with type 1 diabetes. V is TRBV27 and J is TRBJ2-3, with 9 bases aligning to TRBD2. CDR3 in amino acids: CASSLAGGRDTQYF. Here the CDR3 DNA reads TGTGCCAGCAGTTTAGCGGGGGGGCGAGATACGCAGTATTTT.